The 19 T cell receptor beta chains given below trace back to one sample, sequenced in a study of blood T cells in healthy people across ages. For the second PCR, which ran for 7 to 11 cycles, a sample-barcoded 5' primer and a J-beta primer mix were used. One entry per CDR3 protein results from TCRdb running MiXCR on the 5' RACE reads. The table lists over a million distinct CDR3 sequences, roughly 45% of them singletons. The sequenced sample consisted of blood. These receptors were collected from a young woman in good health.

Many counts were recorded for this clonotype. This sequence joins TRBV12-3 or TRBV12-4 and TRBJ2-4; D call uncertain. This CDR3 has 15 residues. Trimming shortened V by 2 bases and J by 0 bases, and 8 bases separated the two germline ends. In nucleotides, the CDR3 is TGTGCCAGCAGTTTAACCGTAGTAGCCAAAAACATTCAGTACTTC. This translates into CASSLTVVAKNIQYF.

J is TRBJ1-1 and V is TRBV13, with D hard to call. Germline lookup yields CDR1 PRHDT and CDR2 FYEKMQ (reference sequence). Trimming cost V 0 bases and J 5 bases, with 10 bases left between them. The CDR3 length is 14 residues. The CDR3 reads CASSLGTGKTEAFF. The CDR3 coding sequence is TGTGCCAGCAGCTTAGGTACGGGGAAGACTGAAGCTTTCTTT.

The gene calls are TRBV24-1 and TRBJ1-5; 8 bases fit TRBD1. V lost 0 bases, J lost 3 bases, and 3 bases stayed unmatched. The CDR3 is 16 residues long. Per the germline V gene, CDR1 is KGHDR and CDR2 is SFDVKD. CDR3 in amino acids: CATSDLGTGLNQPQHF. Written as DNA, the CDR3 is TGTGCCACCAGTGATTTGGGGACAGGCCTCAATCAGCCCCAGCATTTT.

The sample holds a few counts of this clonotype. The V and J genes are TRBV28 and TRBJ2-7; TRBD1 matches at 11 bases. The CDR3 has 16 residues. After removal of 6 bases from V and 6 bases from J, the junction contained 13 bases not matched to a gene. Per germline, CDR1 MDHEN and CDR2 SYDVKM. CDR3 sequence: CASRKGQGAISTEQYF. CDR3 sequence (DNA): TGTGCCAGCAGGAAAGGACAGGGGGCTATTTCCACCGAGCAGTACTTC.

The V gene is TRBV5-8, the J gene TRBJ2-6, with D perhaps TRBD1 or TRBD2 (6 bases each). Trimming removed 1 base from V and 2 bases from J, with 10 bases in between. The CDR3 extends over 16 amino acids. From germline, CDR1 is SGHTS and CDR2 YDEGEE. CDR3 amino acids: CASSLFGGTGANVLTF. CDR3 bases: TGTGCCAGCAGCTTGTTCGGGGGCACTGGGGCCAACGTCCTGACTTTC.

This sequence joins TRBV2 and TRBJ2-1; no firm D call. The J call may be in error: the DNA end matches TRBJ2-7 better. The CDR3 covers 16 residues. From germline, CDR1 is SNHLY and CDR2 FYNNEI. The chain's CDR3 is CASSEHTQSSYNEQYF. The CDR3 DNA reads as TGTGCCAGCAGTGAGCACACACAGAGCTCCTACAATGAGCAGTACTTC.

This clonotype was seen a few times. The genes are TRBV20-1 and TRBJ2-5; D is uncertain. CDR1 is DFQATT, CDR2 SNEGSKA, per germline (reference sequence). This CDR3 is 11 amino acids long. V was pared by 1 base and J by 5 bases, with 5 bases between. The chain's CDR3 is CSARGTETQYF. In DNA, the CDR3 is TGCAGTGCTAGAGGGACGGAGACCCAGTACTTC.

The V gene is TRBV7-9, the J gene TRBJ2-7; D is ambiguous. The V and J ends lost 2 bases and 1 base respectively, with 12 bases between them. Germline CDR1 SEHNR, CDR2 FQNEAQ (reference sequence). This CDR3 is 15 amino acids long. DNA of the CDR3: TGTGCCAGCAGCTTAAAGGCAGCCCCTTCCTACGAGCAGTACTTC. Its translation: CASSLKAAPSYEQYF.

This chain connects TRBV27 to TRBJ2-1; possible D gene TRBD2, 5 bases. The end of the DNA aligns better with TRBJ2-7, so the J call may be wrong. CDR1 MNHEY and CDR2 SMNVEV come from the germline V gene (reference sequence). CDR3 length: 15 amino acids. This chain's CDR3 is CASSPSRLVRDEQYF. The CDR3, as DNA: TGTGCCAGCTCTCCTTCGCGTCTAGTGAGGGATGAGCAGTACTTC.

The chain couples TRBV6-5 to TRBJ2-1, with a weak D call TRBD2 (5 bases). The CDR3 has 14 residues. V was pared by 4 bases and J by 4 bases, with 11 bases between. The germline gives CDR1 MNHEY, CDR2 SVGAGI. The CDR3 here is CASSFGNIYNEQFF. Written as DNA, the CDR3 is TGTGCCAGCAGTTTCGGGAATATTTACAATGAGCAGTTCTTC.

In its sample, this clonotype was seen once. The chain has TRBV10-3 and TRBJ2-7; D may be TRBD1 (5 bases). Germline CDR1 and CDR2: ENHRY and SYGVKD. The CDR3 sequence is 13 residues long. Trimming shortened V by 4 bases and J by 2 bases, and 9 bases separated the two germline ends. The CDR3 coding sequence is TGTGCCATCAGTGCAGACAGTCCCTACGAGCAGTACTTC. It is translated as CAISADSPYEQYF.

V and J are TRBV6-5 and TRBJ1-1; 8 bases fit TRBD1. The CDR3 is 13 amino acids. CDR1 is MNHEY, CDR2 SVGAGI, per germline. V trimming: 8 bases; J trimming: 4 bases; junction bases outside the gene matches: 6. CDR3 in amino acids: CASCRGQGTEAFF. CDR3 DNA sequence: TGTGCCAGCTGCAGGGGGCAGGGCACTGAAGCTTTCTTT.

The rearrangement links TRBV9 to TRBJ1-4; tentatively, D is TRBD1 (5 bases). The CDR3 has 13 amino acids. Germline CDR1 is SGDLS and CDR2 is YYNGEE. Trimming stripped 3 bases from V and 8 bases from J, with 11 bases between. In DNA form, the CDR3 reads TGTGCCAGCAGCGGGGGGAAGGAGGAAAAACTGTTTTTT. It yields the protein CASSGGKEEKLFF. Full variable domain (rest looked up from reference TRBV9 and TRBJ1-4): DSGVTQTPKHLITATGQRVTLRCSPRSGDLSVYWYQQSLDQGLQFLIQYYNGEERAKGNILERFSAQQFPDLHSELNLSSLELGDSALYFCASSGGKEEKLFFGSGTQLSVL.

This clonotype occurred a few times. CDR3 protein: CASKIGTGGGHEQYF. Written as DNA, the CDR3 is TGTGCCAGCAAAATAGGGACAGGGGGGGGACACGAGCAGTACTTC. This rearrangement joins TRBV12-3 or TRBV12-4 to TRBJ2-7; 11 bases line up with TRBD1. J was trimmed by 5 bases and V by 7 bases; bases with no gene match: 10. The CDR3 totals 15 residues.

This clonotype was seen more than once but under ten times. The chain recombines TRBV6-5 with TRBJ2-7, with D perhaps TRBD1 (5 bases). The length of the CDR3 is 13 residues. Germline V lookup: CDR1 MNHEY, CDR2 SVGAGI. Deletions cut 6 bases from V and 2 bases from J, with 11 bases between. The CDR3 DNA sequence: TGTGCCAGCAGGTTAGGCAGGGCCTACGAGCAGTACTTC. Translated, it gives CASRLGRAYEQYF.

This chain connects TRBV20-1 to TRBJ2-7, with D hard to call. Germline V gives CDR1 DFQATT, CDR2 SNEGSKA (reference sequence). This CDR3 is built from 14 residues. V was cut by 5 bases and J by 3 bases, with 17 bases left in between. The CDR3 sequence: CSAQMSPLGYEQYF. The DNA of the CDR3 is TGCAGTGCTCAAATGAGCCCCTTAGGCTACGAGCAGTACTTC.

The chain has TRBV5-6 and TRBJ2-1; 10 positions match TRBD2. Trimming removed 0 bases from V and 7 bases from J; junction bases left unmatched: 4. CDR3 length equals 15 residues. CDR1 and CDR2 (germline): SGHDT, YYEEEE. In DNA, the CDR3 is TGTGCCAGCAGCTTGGTACTAGCGGGGCTAAATGAGCAGTTCTTC. It specifies CASSLVLAGLNEQFF.

V is TRBV28 and J is TRBJ2-4; D remains ambiguous. This CDR3 is built from 15 residues. V lost 6 bases to trimming and J lost 3 bases, with 15 bases between them. Germline CDR1 and CDR2: MDHEN and SYDVKM. The CDR3 DNA is TGTGCCAGCAGCCCTATAGGTGTGGGCAAAAACATTCAGTACTTC. Translation gives CASSPIGVGKNIQYF.

V and J are TRBV4-1 and TRBJ1-2; D is unclear. The CDR3 extends over 14 amino acids. The germline CDR1 and CDR2 sequences are MGHRA and YSYEKL. V was pared by 0 bases and J by 6 bases, with 11 bases between. CDR3 bases: TGCGCCAGCAGCCAAGAGCCGGGTTATGATGGCTACACCTTC. This sequence encodes CASSQEPGYDGYTF.